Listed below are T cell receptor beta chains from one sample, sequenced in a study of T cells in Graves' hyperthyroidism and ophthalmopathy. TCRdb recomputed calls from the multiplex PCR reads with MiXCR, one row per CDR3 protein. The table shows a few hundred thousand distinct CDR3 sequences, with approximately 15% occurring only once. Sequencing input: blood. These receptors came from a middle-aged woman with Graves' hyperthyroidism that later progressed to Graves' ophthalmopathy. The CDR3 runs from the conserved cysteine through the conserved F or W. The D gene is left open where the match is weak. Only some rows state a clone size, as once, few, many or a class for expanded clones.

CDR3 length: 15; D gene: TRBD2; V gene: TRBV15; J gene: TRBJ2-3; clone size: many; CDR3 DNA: TGTGCCACCAGCACCTGGACTAGCGGGACAGATACGCAGTATTTT; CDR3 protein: CATSTWTSGTDTQYF
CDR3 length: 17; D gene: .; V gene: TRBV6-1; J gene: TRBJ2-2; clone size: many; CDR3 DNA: TGTGCCAGCAGCCGTCCTAGGTTAGGGGTCGACACCGGGAAGCTGTTTTTT; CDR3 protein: CASSRPRLGVDTGKLFF
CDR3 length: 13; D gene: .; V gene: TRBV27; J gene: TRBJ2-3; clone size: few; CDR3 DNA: TGTGCCGCCCGCCAGCGGCTGGCAGATACGCAGTATTTT; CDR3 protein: CAARQRLADTQYF
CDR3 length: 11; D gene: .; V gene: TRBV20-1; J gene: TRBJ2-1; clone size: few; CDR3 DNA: TGCAGTGCCCCCCGCAACGGTGAGCAGTTCTTC; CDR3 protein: CSAPRNGEQFF
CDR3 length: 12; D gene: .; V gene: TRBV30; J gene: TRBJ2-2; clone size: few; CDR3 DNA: TGTGCCTGGACCGGAGGGACCGGGGAGCTGTTTTTT; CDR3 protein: CAWTGGTGELFF
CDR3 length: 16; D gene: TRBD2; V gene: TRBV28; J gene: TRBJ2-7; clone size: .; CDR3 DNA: TGTGCCAGCAGTTCATCCGGGACTAGCTCTCCCTACGAGCAGTACTTC; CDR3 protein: CASSSSGTSSPYEQYF
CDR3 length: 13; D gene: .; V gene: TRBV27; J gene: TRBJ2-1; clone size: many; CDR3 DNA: TGTGCCATCCCACGGGCCGGAATCAATGAGCAGTTCTTC; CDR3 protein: CAIPRAGINEQFF
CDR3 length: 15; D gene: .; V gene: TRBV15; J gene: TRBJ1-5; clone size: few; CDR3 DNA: TGTGCCACCAGCAGAGATTTTTTAGGGGATCAGCCCCAGCATTTT; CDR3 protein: CATSRDFLGDQPQHF
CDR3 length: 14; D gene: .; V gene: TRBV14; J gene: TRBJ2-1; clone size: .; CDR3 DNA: TGTGCCAGCAGCCAAGTCTTAGGTTACAATGAGCAGTTCTTC; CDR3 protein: CASSQVLGYNEQFF
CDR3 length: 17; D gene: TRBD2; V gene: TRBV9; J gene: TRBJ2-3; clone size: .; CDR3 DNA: TGTGCCAGCAGCGGGACTAGCGGGAGGGCAGGTGGAGATACGCAGTATTTT; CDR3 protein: CASSGTSGRAGGDTQYF
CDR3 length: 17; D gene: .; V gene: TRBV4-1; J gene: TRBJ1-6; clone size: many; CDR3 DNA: TGCGCCAGCAGCCCTAAAGGACTTCGGGCGCCTAATTCACCCCTCCACTTT; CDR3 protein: CASSPKGLRAPNSPLHF
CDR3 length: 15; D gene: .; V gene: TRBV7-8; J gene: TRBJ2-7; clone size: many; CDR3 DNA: TGTGCCAGCAGCTCCGGAAGGCGTGGGTACTACGAGCAGTACTTC; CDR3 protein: CASSSGRRGYYEQYF
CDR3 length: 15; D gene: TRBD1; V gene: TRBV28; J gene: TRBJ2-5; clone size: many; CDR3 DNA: TGTGCCAGCAGCTCGGCCCGACAGGGTAAAGAGACCCAGTACTTC; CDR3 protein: CASSSARQGKETQYF
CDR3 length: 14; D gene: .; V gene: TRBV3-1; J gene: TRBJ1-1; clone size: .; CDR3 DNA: TGTGCCAGCAGCCAAGGAAGAGGCGGAGTGTCGGCTTTCTTT; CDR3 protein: CASSQGRGGVSAFF
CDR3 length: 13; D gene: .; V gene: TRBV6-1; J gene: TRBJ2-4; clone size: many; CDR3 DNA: TGTGCCAGCAGCACCGGGACGGGGTACATTCAGTACTTC; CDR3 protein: CASSTGTGYIQYF
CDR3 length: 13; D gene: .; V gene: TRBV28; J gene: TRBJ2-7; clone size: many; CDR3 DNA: TGTGCCAGCAGTTTTTATGGGTCCTACGAGCAGTACTTC; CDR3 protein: CASSFYGSYEQYF
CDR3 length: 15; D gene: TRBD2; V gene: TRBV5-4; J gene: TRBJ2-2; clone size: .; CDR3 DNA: TGTGCCAGCAGCTTCGGACTAGCGGTTCCCGGGGAGCTGTTTTTT; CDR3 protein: CASSFGLAVPGELFF
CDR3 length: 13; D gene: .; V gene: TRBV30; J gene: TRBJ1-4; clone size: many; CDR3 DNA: TGTGCCTGGAGTGGGGCGACGTTTGAAAAACTGTTTTTT; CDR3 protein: CAWSGATFEKLFF
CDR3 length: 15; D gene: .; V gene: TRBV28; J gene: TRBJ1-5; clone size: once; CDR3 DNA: TGTGCCAGCAGTTTCCGGGGGCGCGATGTCCAGCCCCAGCATTTT; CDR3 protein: CASSFRGRDVQPQHF
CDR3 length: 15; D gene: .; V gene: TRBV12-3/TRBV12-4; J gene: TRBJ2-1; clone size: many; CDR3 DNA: TGTGCCAGCAGTTCCAGGGGATACTCCTACAATGAGCAGTTCTTC; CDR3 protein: CASSSRGYSYNEQFF
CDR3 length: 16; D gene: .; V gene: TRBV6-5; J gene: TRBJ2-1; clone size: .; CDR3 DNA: TGTGCCAGCAGTTACTCCCTGGAGGGAGACTTAAATGAGCAGTTCTTC; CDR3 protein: CASSYSLEGDLNEQFF
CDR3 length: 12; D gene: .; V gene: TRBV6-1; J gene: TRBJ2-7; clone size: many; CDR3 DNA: TGTGCCACCTTGACGTCATCCTACGAGCAGTACTTC; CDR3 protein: CATLTSSYEQYF
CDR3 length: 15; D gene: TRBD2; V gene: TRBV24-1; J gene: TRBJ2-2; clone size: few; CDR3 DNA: TGTGCCACCAGTAGCCCTAGCGGGAACACCGGGGAGCTGTTTTTT; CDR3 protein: CATSSPSGNTGELFF
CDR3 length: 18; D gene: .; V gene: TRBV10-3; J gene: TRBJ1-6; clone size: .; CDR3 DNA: TGTGCCATCAGTGAATTTTTGGACTGGGACGGAGCTAATTCACCCCTCCACTTT; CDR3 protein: CAISEFLDWDGANSPLHF
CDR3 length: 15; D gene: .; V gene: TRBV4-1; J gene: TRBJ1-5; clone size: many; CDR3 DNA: TGCGCCAGCAGCCTCCAGGCGGGGTCTGGGCAGCCCCAGCATTTT; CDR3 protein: CASSLQAGSGQPQHF
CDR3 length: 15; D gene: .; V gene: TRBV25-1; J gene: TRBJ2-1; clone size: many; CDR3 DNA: TGTGCCAGCACCCCGGCCGGCAGGGGCGGCAATGAGCAGTTCTTC; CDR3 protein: CASTPAGRGGNEQFF
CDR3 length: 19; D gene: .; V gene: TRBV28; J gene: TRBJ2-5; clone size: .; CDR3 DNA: TGTGCCAGCACCCAAATGGTGCTGGGGGCGCCGGTTGACCAAGAGACCCAGTACTTC; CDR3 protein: CASTQMVLGAPVDQETQYF
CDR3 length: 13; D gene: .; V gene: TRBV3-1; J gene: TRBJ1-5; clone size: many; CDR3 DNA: TGTGCCAGCAGCCCGTGGGCGGGGCAGCCCCAGCATTTT; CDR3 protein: CASSPWAGQPQHF
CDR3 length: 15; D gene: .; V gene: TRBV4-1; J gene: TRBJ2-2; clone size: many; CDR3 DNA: TGCGCCAGCAGCCACCCTGTTCGAGGGACCGGGGAGCTGTTTTTT; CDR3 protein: CASSHPVRGTGELFF
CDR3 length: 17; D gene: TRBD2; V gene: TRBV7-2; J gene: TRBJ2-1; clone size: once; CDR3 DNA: TGTGCCAGCAGCTTATCACCGCTAGCGGGAGGGCCCAATGAGCAGTTCTTC; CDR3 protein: CASSLSPLAGGPNEQFF
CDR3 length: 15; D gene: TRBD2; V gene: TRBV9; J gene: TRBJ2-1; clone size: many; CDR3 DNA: TGTGCCAGCAGCGTAGGCGGGGGGCCTTACAATGAGCAGTTCTTC; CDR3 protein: CASSVGGGPYNEQFF
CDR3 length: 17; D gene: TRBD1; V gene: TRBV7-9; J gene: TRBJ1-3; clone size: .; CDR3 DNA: TGTGCCAGCAGCTTCGTACGTGGACAGGGGTTAAGAAACACCATATATTTT; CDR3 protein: CASSFVRGQGLRNTIYF
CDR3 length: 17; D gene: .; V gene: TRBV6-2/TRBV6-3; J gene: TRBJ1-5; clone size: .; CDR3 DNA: TGTGCCAGCAGTCATGTGGAGGGGAAAAGAGGGAATCAGCCCCAGCATTTT; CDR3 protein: CASSHVEGKRGNQPQHF
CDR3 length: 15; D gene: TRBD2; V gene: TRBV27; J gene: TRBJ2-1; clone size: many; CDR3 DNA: TGTGCCAGCAGTTTGTGGGGGGGAGTATCGGGTGAGCAGTTCTTC; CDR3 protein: CASSLWGGVSGEQFF
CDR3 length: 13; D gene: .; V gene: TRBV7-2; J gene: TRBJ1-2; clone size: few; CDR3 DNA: TGTGCCAGCAGCGGAGGAGATAACTATGGCTACACCTTC; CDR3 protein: CASSGGDNYGYTF
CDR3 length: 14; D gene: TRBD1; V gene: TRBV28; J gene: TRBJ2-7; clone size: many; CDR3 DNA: TGTGCCAGCAGAGGGACAGCGCTCTCCTACGAGCAGTACTTC; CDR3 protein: CASRGTALSYEQYF
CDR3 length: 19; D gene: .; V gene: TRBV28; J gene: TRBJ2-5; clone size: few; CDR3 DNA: TGTGCCAGCAGTTTACCCCCCCCCCCCCCCCCGGGGAGACAAGAGACCCAGTACTTC; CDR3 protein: CASSLPPPPPPGRQETQYF
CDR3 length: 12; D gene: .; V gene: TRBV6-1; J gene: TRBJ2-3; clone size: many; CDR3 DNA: TGTGCCAGCAGTCCCCAGGGTGGGACGCAGTATTTT; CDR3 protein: CASSPQGGTQYF
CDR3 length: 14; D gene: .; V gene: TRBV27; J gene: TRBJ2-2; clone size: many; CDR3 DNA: TGTGCCAGCAGTCCCGAAGTACACACCGGGGAGCTGTTTTTT; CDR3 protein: CASSPEVHTGELFF
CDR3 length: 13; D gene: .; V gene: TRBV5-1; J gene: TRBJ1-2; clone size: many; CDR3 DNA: TGCGCCAGCAGCTCCAGACAGAACTATGGCTACACCTTC; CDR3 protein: CASSSRQNYGYTF
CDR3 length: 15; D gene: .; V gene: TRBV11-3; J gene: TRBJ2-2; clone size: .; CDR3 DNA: TGTGCCAGCAGCCGCGGCGGAGAGAACACCGGGGAGCTGTTTTTT; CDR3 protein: CASSRGGENTGELFF
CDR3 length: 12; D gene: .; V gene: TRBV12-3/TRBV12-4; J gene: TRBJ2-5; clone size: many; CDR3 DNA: TGTGCCAGCAGCCCGAGAGGAGCGGCACAGTACTTC; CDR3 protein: CASSPRGAAQYF
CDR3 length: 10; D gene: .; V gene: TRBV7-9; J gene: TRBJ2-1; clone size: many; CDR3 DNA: TGTGCCAGCAGCCCAGATGAGCAGTTCTTC; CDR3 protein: CASSPDEQFF
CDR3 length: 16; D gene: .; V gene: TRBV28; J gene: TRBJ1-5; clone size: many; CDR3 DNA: TGTGCCAGCAGTTCGCTCTCGGGGGGAGCCAGGCAGCCCCAGCATTTT; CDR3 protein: CASSSLSGGARQPQHF
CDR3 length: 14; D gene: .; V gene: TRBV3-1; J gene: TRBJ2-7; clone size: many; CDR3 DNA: TGTGCCAGCAGCCAAGAAAGTTGGAGGAGAGAGCAGTACTTC; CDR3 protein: CASSQESWRREQYF
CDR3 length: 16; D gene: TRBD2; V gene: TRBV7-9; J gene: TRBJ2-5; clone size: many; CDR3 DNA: TGTGCCAGCAGCTTAGCGCCCGGACTAGGCCGAGAGACCCAGTACTTC; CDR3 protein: CASSLAPGLGRETQYF
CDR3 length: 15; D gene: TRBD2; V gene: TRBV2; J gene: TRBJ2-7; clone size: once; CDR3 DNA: TGTGCCAGCAGCGGAGAGCGCGGGGGGGCATACGAGCAGTACTTC; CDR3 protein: CASSGERGGAYEQYF